The next 29 T cell receptor beta chains were all read from a single sample in a study of T cell therapy after organ transplantation. These receptors' antigens are unknown. Sequenced by immunoSEQ multiplex PCR; TCRdb stores in-frame clones only, minus some. The sample records about 3,400 clones, 55% to 70% being singletons. Sample time point: 4-8 weeks after completion of therapy. Sample: CD8+ T cells from blood, taken after autologous CMV-specific T cell therapy. These TCRs come from a human patient who had received a solid organ transplant and had CMV disease. Among the T cells, some may be from the graft donor.

The chain links TRBV2 to TRBJ2-5; 7 bases line up with TRBD2. The CDR3 covers 13 residues. The germline V gene encodes CDR1 SNHLY and CDR2 FYNNEI. The junction had 4 bases not matched to a gene; V was cut back by 6 bases and J by 3 bases. In DNA form, the CDR3 reads TGTGCCAGCAGACGAAGCGGGGAAGAGACCCAGTACTTC. This gives the protein CASRRSGEETQYF.

This clone was observed a few times. The V and J genes are TRBV15 and TRBJ1-2; D not certain. V shed 0 bases and J shed 2 bases, with 7 bases lying between them. This CDR3 spans 14 amino acids. Germline CDR1 LNHNV, CDR2 YYDKDF (reference sequence). The CDR3 spells CATSREMGNYGYTF. DNA of the CDR3: TGTGCCACCAGCAGAGAGATGGGGAACTATGGCTACACCTTC.

The chain joins TRBV11-2 to TRBJ2-2; D call uncertain. Trimming removed 3 bases from V and 0 bases from J, with 5 bases in between. This CDR3 contains 14 residues. Per the germline V gene, CDR1 is SGHAT and CDR2 is FQNNGV. CDR3 loop: CASSFSTNTGELFF. The CDR3 DNA reads as TGTGCCAGCAGCTTTAGTACGAACACCGGGGAGCTGTTTTTT.

CDR3 DNA sequence: TGTGCCAGCAGCCGGTTGGGGGGGAGTTCCTACGAGCAGTACGTC. Translation gives CASSRLGGSSYEQYV. V gene TRBV7-2 combines with J gene TRBJ2-7, with 7 bases lining up with TRBD2. Germline CDR1 is SGHTA and CDR2 is FQGNSA. Germline trimming cut 5 bases from V and 1 base from J; bases unmatched to any gene: 8. The CDR3 consists of 15 residues.

The table lists this clone with a few counts. The chain has TRBV4-1 and TRBJ2-5; the D is unclear. The CDR3 is 15 amino acids. CDR1 is MGHRA, CDR2 YSYEKL, per germline. Trimming removed 3 bases at V and 4 bases at J, with 15 bases between. CDR3 nucleotide sequence: TGCGCCAGCAGCCAGGGTGAATATACGGGAGAGACCCAGTACTTC. It is translated as CASSQGEYTGETQYF.

This clone was observed a few times. The V call is TRBV5-1, the J call TRBJ2-3, with D possibly called TRBD1 or TRBD2 (5 bases each). The germline V gene has CDR1 SGHRS and CDR2 YFSETQ. V dropped 4 bases and J dropped 1 base, with 13 bases sitting between them. The CDR3 consists of 15 residues. The CDR3 bases are TGCGCCAGCAGCATGGGGACGGACCGCACAGATACGCAGTATTTT. It codes for CASSMGTDRTDTQYF.

This clone was seen a few times. The rearrangement links TRBV27 to TRBJ1-1, with D unclear. The V gene's germline CDR1 is MNHEY and CDR2 SMNVEV (reference sequence). The CDR3 is made up of 11 amino acids. V lost 6 bases, J lost 1 base, and 3 bases lay in between. For the CDR3, the DNA is TGTGCCAGCAGCACGAACACTGAAGCTTTCTTT. Encoded protein: CASSTNTEAFF.

This sequence joins TRBV29-1 and TRBJ2-1; either TRBD1 or TRBD2 may fit D (5 bases each). The CDR3 loop spans 14 amino acids. Trimming shortened V by 6 bases and J by 9 bases, and 21 bases separated the two germline ends. Germline assignment: CDR1 SQVTM and CDR2 ANQGSEA. The CDR3 DNA reads as TGCAGCGTATTACCGGGACGAGTTTTAGGTGAGCAGTTCTTC. As protein: CSVLPGRVLGEQFF.

J is TRBJ1-2 and V is TRBV27; D ambiguous. This CDR3 has 13 residues. Between the trimmed V and J ends, which lost 4 bases and 2 bases, there was a span of 8 bases. The V gene's germline CDR1 is MNHEY and CDR2 SMNVEV (reference sequence). CDR3 amino acids: CASSSRGNYGYTF. DNA of the CDR3: TGTGCCAGCAGTTCGAGAGGAAACTATGGCTACACCTTC.

By share of the sample, this clone is medium-sized. This chain uses TRBV6-1 with TRBJ2-7, with 7 bases fitting TRBD1. Germline V gene sequence: CDR1 MNHNS, CDR2 SASEGT. J gave up 3 bases and V 3 bases, and 11 bases lay outside the gene matches. The CDR3 loop spans 16 amino acids. The CDR3 here is CASSDPPGTENYEQYF. CDR3 in DNA: TGTGCCAGCAGTGATCCCCCCGGGACAGAAAACTACGAGCAGTACTTC.

The chain uses TRBV12-1 and TRBJ1-2. TRBV12-1 is deemed a pseudogene. The CDR3 consists of 16 residues. The CDR3, as DNA: TGTGCCAGCAGCCCACTAGGGGGGGAGGAGAACTATGGCTACACCTTC. Its translation is CASSPLGGEENYGYTF.

The rearrangement joins TRBV7-2 to TRBJ1-2; TRBD1 matches 10 bases. CDR1 SGHTA and CDR2 FQGNSA come from the germline V gene. V shed 5 bases, J shed 6 bases, and the junction held 6 bases outside the gene matches. This CDR3 contains 14 residues. The CDR3 sequence: CASSLGQGDDGYTF. The CDR3 DNA reads TGTGCCAGCAGCCTAGGACAGGGGGACGATGGCTACACCTTC. Drawing the rest from reference TRBV7-2 and TRBJ1-2, the complete variable domain is GAGVSQSPSNKVTEKGKDVELRCDPISGHTALYWYRQSLGQGLEFLIYFQGNSAPDKSGLPSDRFSAERTGGSVSTLTIQRTQQEDSAVYLCASSLGQGDDGYTFGSGTRLTVV.

V gene TRBV2 combines with J gene TRBJ2-1, with 10 bases fitting TRBD2. With V trimmed by 6 bases and J by 2 bases, 13 bases remained unmatched. The CDR3 has 18 amino acids. Per the germline V gene, CDR1 is SNHLY and CDR2 is FYNNEI. The CDR3 DNA is TGTGCCAGCAGCACCATTTTTAGCGGGAGGCAACCCTACAATGAGCAGTTCTTC. Residues: CASSTIFSGRQPYNEQFF.

The chain recombines TRBV2 with TRBJ2-1; 12 bases align to TRBD2. V was clipped by 5 bases and J by 3 bases; unmatched bases: 11. Looked up from germline, CDR1 is SNHLY and CDR2 is FYNNEI. The CDR3 contains 18 residues. The CDR3 nucleotides read TGTGCCAGCAGTAGGGACAGGACTAGCGGGGAAGGCTACAATGAGCAGTTCTTC. Translated, it gives CASSRDRTSGEGYNEQFF.

The chain carries TRBV7-2 and TRBJ2-3; 7 bases align to TRBD2. The J segment lost 2 bases and the V segment lost 2 bases, leaving 13 bases of the junction unmatched. In germline, CDR1 is SGHTA, CDR2 FQGNSA. The CDR3 runs to 18 residues. CDR3 in amino acids: CASSLPGGQADFTDTQYF. In nucleotides, the CDR3 is TGTGCCAGCAGCTTACCGGGGGGTCAAGCGGACTTCACAGATACGCAGTATTTT.

This clone showed up just a few times. The chain is built from TRBV5-8 and TRBJ2-6; D remains unclear. The ends were cut back, 1 base at V and 1 base at J, with 12 bases in the middle. Germline loops: CDR1 SGHTS, CDR2 YDEGEE. The CDR3 sequence is 17 residues long. The CDR3 here is CASSLRSLASGANVLTF. CDR3 nucleotide sequence: TGTGCCAGCAGCTTGAGGAGCCTGGCTTCTGGGGCCAACGTCCTGACTTTC.

The chain combines TRBV30 with TRBJ2-4; TRBD1 matches at 7 bases. The CDR3 sequence is 12 residues long. The J segment lost 14 bases and the V segment lost 3 bases, leaving 10 bases of the junction unmatched. Per germline, CDR1 GTSNPN and CDR2 SVGIG (reference sequence). The CDR3 nucleotides read TGTGCCTGGAGAACAGGGGAAGGTTCTAAGTACTTC. Protein product: CAWRTGEGSKYF.

This clone has only one observation. This chain links TRBV7-2 with TRBJ2-5, with 9 bases fitting TRBD2. Germline values: CDR1 SGHTA, CDR2 FQGNSA. This CDR3 contains 18 residues. J was trimmed by 4 bases and V by 0 bases; bases with no gene match: 12. The CDR3 here is CASSLALAGLPMGETQYF. Here the CDR3 DNA reads TGTGCCAGCAGCTTAGCTCTAGCGGGACTACCGATGGGAGAGACCCAGTACTTC.

The V and J genes are TRBV6-4 and TRBJ2-3, with D perhaps TRBD2 (6 bases). Germline CDR1 and CDR2: MRHNA and SNTAGT. The CDR3 length is 14 residues. Trimming took off 6 bases at V and 1 base at J, with 11 bases between the two ends. CDR3 coding DNA: TGTGCCAGCAGCACTAGCCACGGCACAGATACGCAGTATTTT. This translates into CASSTSHGTDTQYF.

The sample holds a few counts of this clone. The chain employs TRBV9 and TRBJ2-5; D might be TRBD2 (5 bases). From germline, CDR1 is SGDLS and CDR2 YYNGEE. V gave up 7 bases and J gave up 2 bases, with 12 bases separating them. The CDR3 runs to 13 residues. The CDR3 loop reads CASWEQPQETQYF. The CDR3 DNA is TGTGCCAGCTGGGAGCAGCCGCAAGAGACCCAGTACTTC.

This clone came up a few times. The V gene is TRBV27, the J gene TRBJ2-1; D could derive from TRBD1 or TRBD2 (6 bases each). Trimming took 4 bases from V and 5 from J, leaving 18 bases between them. Germline loops: CDR1 MNHEY, CDR2 SMNVEV (reference sequence). The CDR3 has 16 residues. The CDR3, as DNA: TGTGCCAGCAGTTCCCGGGGGCTAGCAGCACACAATGAGCAGTTCTTC. It yields the protein CASSSRGLAAHNEQFF.

V and J are TRBV5-6 and TRBJ2-2; no definite D call. In germline, CDR1 is SGHDT, CDR2 YYEEEE. This CDR3 is 13 amino acids long. Trimming removed 0 bases from V and 8 bases from J, with 8 bases in between. As DNA, the CDR3 is TGTGCCAGCAGCTTGGTACCCCAAGGGGAGCTGTTTTTT. Its translation is CASSLVPQGELFF.

This clone appeared a few times. This chain links TRBV7-3 with TRBJ1-2; no clear D. Between the trimmed V and J ends, which lost 2 bases and 7 bases, there was a span of 5 bases. This CDR3 has 11 residues. Germline V gene data show CDR1 as SGHTA and CDR2 as FQGTGA. CDR3 nucleotide sequence: TGTGCCAGCAGCTTATACAGTGGCTACACCTTC. It specifies CASSLYSGYTF.

This clone was recorded only once. This chain links TRBV5-8 with TRBJ2-1, with D possibly being TRBD1 (7 bases). CDR1 is SGHTS and CDR2 is YDEGEE in the germline V gene. This CDR3 has 14 residues. V gave up 0 bases and J gave up 7 bases, with 11 bases separating them. The CDR3 DNA is TGTGCCAGCAGCTTGGAACAGGGGAGGAATGAGCAGTTCTTC. This sequence encodes CASSLEQGRNEQFF. The complete variable domain, with remaining parts taken from reference TRBV5-8 and TRBJ2-1, reads EAGVTQSPTHLIKTRGQQATLRCSPISGHTSVYWYQQALGLGLQFLLWYDEGEERNRGNFPPRFSGRQFPNYSSELNVNALELEDSALYLCASSLEQGRNEQFFGPGTRLTVL.

CDR3 coding DNA: TGCAGCGTGGCCGGGGCCGTGCACGAGACCCAGTACTTC. It is translated as CSVAGAVHETQYF. V and J are TRBV29-1 and TRBJ2-5, with D perhaps TRBD1 or TRBD2 (5 bases each). V dropped 6 bases and J dropped 5 bases, with 16 bases sitting between them. CDR3 length equals 13 residues. CDR1 and CDR2 (germline): SQVTM, ANQGSEA.

The V and J genes are TRBV21-1 and TRBJ2-7. TRBV21-1 is a pseudogene locus. The CDR3 has 16 amino acids. This CDR3 is CASSKERGPPSYEQYV. The CDR3 DNA sequence: TGTGCCAGCAGCAAAGAGAGAGGACCCCCCTCCTACGAGCAGTACGTC.

The rearrangement uses TRBV2 and TRBJ2-7; maybe TRBD2 (5 bases). The germline CDR1 and CDR2 sequences are SNHLY and FYNNEI. This CDR3 region has 15 residues. V lost 3 bases to trimming and J lost 3 bases, with 15 bases between them. The CDR3 region has the DNA TGTGCCAGCAGTGAGAGCCGTAACGGGGACTACGAGCAGTACTTC. Amino acid sequence: CASSESRNGDYEQYF.

The chain couples TRBV7-6 to TRBJ2-5, with 13 positions matching TRBD2. CDR1 SGHVS and CDR2 FNYEAQ come from the germline V gene. J lost 5 bases, V lost 5 bases, and 5 bases had no gene match. The CDR3 loop spans 15 amino acids. DNA of the CDR3: TGTGCCAGCAGCCGGGGACTAGCGGGGTCTGAGACCCAGTACTTC. Protein sequence: CASSRGLAGSETQYF.

This chain uses TRBV29-1 with TRBJ2-5; D is undetermined. This CDR3 is 13 amino acids long. Deletions cut 6 bases from V and 5 bases from J, with 16 bases between. CDR1 is SQVTM and CDR2 is ANQGSEA in the germline V gene. The DNA of the CDR3 is TGCAGCGTCGATCTGGCGGCAGCGGAGACCCAGTACTTC. Its translation is CSVDLAAAETQYF.